These 25 T cell receptor beta chains came from one sample sequenced in a study of T cell changes during pregnancy in multiple sclerosis. Produced via immunoSEQ multiplex PCR; TCRdb's table is partial and in-frame only. In the table there are about 55,000 clones, 94% of which are singletons. This specimen was CD8+ T cells from peripheral blood mononuclear cells, taken in the third trimester of pregnancy. These receptors were taken from a female donor with multiple sclerosis, enrolled in a pregnancy study.

The chain combines TRBV29-1 with TRBJ2-1; D is perhaps TRBD2 (6 bases). CDR3 length: 15 residues. V shed 0 bases and J shed 7 bases, with 16 bases lying between them. The germline V gene encodes CDR1 SQVTM and CDR2 ANQGSEA. The CDR3 region has the DNA TGCAGCGTTGAAGATCACGGGAGAGCGGCTAATGAGCAGTTCTTC. Protein product: CSVEDHGRAANEQFF.

This chain joins TRBV7-4 and TRBJ2-7; 7 bases map to TRBD2. The V gene end was trimmed by 2 bases and the J gene end by 0 bases; junction bases not matched to a gene: 16. CDR3 size: 19 residues. CDR1 and CDR2 (germline): SGHVT, SQSDAQ. CDR3 DNA sequence: TGTGCCAGCAGCTTAATGGGCGGGAGCGCACCAAACCTCTCCTACGAGCAGTACTTC. As protein: CASSLMGGSAPNLSYEQYF.

The V gene is TRBV21-1, the J gene TRBJ2-3; the DNA was not compared with TRBD2, the D call given in the table. TRBV21-1 counts as a pseudogene. CDR3 length: 16 residues. DNA for the CDR3: TGTGCCAGCAGCAAAGCTCCCGGGATTAGCACAGATACGCAGTATTTT. Residues: CASSKAPGISTDTQYF.

The rearrangement links TRBV7-2 to TRBJ2-7; D is undetermined. This CDR3 comprises 13 residues. Looked up from germline, CDR1 is SGHTA and CDR2 is FQGNSA. V lost 1 base, J lost 0 bases, and 4 bases lay in between. CDR3 in amino acids: CASSLDISYEQYF. The CDR3 DNA follows: TGTGCCAGCAGCTTAGACATCTCCTACGAGCAGTACTTC.

The V call is TRBV10-2, the J call TRBJ1-6, with D possibly matching TRBD1 (6 bases). Germline V CDR1 and CDR2: WSHSY, SAAADI. V gave up 6 bases and J gave up 9 bases, with 21 bases separating them. This CDR3 comprises 16 residues. The CDR3 loop reads CASRDYDRTYFSPLHF. The DNA for the CDR3 is TGCGCCAGCAGGGATTATGACAGGACCTATTTTTCACCCCTCCACTTT.

The chain recombines TRBV28 with TRBJ2-1, with TRBD2 matching 10 bases. The J segment lost 7 bases and the V segment lost 6 bases, leaving 12 bases of the junction unmatched. Germline CDR1 MDHEN, CDR2 SYDVKM. This CDR3 region has 16 residues. The CDR3 DNA is TGTGCCAGCAGCCACATTCTAGCGGGAGAGGGTAATGAGCAGTTCTTC. Encoded protein: CASSHILAGEGNEQFF.

V usage is TRBV6-1 and J usage is TRBJ2-3; no clear D gene. The germline V gene encodes CDR1 MNHNS and CDR2 SASEGT. The CDR3 extends over 14 amino acids. V was clipped by 11 bases and J by 0 bases, with 15 bases between them. This CDR3 reads CAAEASESTDTQYF. In DNA, the CDR3 is TGTGCCGCCGAGGCTAGTGAGAGCACAGATACGCAGTATTTT.

As DNA, the CDR3 is TGTGCCAGCAGTGCCAATAGGAACACCGGGGAGCTGTTTTTT. Translating it yields CASSANRNTGELFF. The genes are TRBV28 and TRBJ2-2; D not resolved. The CDR3 consists of 14 residues. With 5 bases removed from V and 1 base from J, the gap between germline ends came to 8 bases. Germline V gene sequence: CDR1 MDHEN, CDR2 SYDVKM.

The chain combines TRBV7-9 with TRBJ2-2, with 7 bases lining up with TRBD1. J gave up 4 bases and V 5 bases, and 10 bases lay outside the gene matches. This CDR3 region has 16 residues. Germline V gives CDR1 SEHNR, CDR2 FQNEAQ (reference sequence). CDR3 amino acids: CASSPVQTGSTGELFF. The CDR3 nucleotides are TGTGCCAGCAGCCCAGTTCAGACAGGGTCCACCGGGGAGCTGTTTTTT.

This rearrangement joins TRBV5-1 to TRBJ2-7; 7 bases line up with TRBD1. The CDR3 spans 14 residues. V shed 3 bases, J shed 0 bases, and the junction held 3 bases outside the gene matches. CDR1 SGHRS and CDR2 YFSETQ come from the germline V gene. The CDR3 sequence: CASSSGQTSYEQYF. As DNA, the CDR3 is TGCGCCAGCAGCTCGGGACAGACCTCCTACGAGCAGTACTTC.

By its share, this clone is medium-sized. V gene TRBV19 combines with J gene TRBJ2-1; 11 nucleotides match TRBD2. The CDR3 totals 19 residues. Germline trimming cut 9 bases from V and 8 bases from J; bases unmatched to any gene: 24. Germline V CDR1 and CDR2: LNHDA, SQIVND (reference sequence). DNA for the CDR3: TGTGCCAGGGGGAGGTGGGGGGGACTAGCGGACCTCGTCCTTTATGAGCAGTTCTTC. This sequence encodes CARGRWGGLADLVLYEQFF.

The rearrangement uses TRBV16 and TRBJ2-4, with D maybe TRBD1 (5 bases). V was shortened by 3 bases and J by 3 bases, with 12 bases between the two germline ends. CDR1 and CDR2 (germline): KGHSY, FQNENV. The CDR3 is made up of 15 amino acids. As DNA, the CDR3 is TGTGCCAGCAGCCAGCTCGACAGCGACAAAAACATTCAGTACTTC. This sequence encodes CASSQLDSDKNIQYF.

The rearrangement joins TRBV7-9 to TRBJ2-1; D may be TRBD2 (6 bases). The V gene lost 2 bases and the J gene lost 4 bases, with 15 bases spanning the gap. Looked up from germline, CDR1 is SEHNR and CDR2 is FQNEAQ (reference sequence). The CDR3 loop spans 16 amino acids. CDR3 nucleotide sequence: TGTGCCAGCAGCTTAACGGGTGGCGGGGATTACAATGAGCAGTTCTTC. This sequence encodes CASSLTGGGDYNEQFF.

The genes are TRBV7-9 and TRBJ1-2, with 10 positions matching TRBD1. With 1 base clipped from V and 4 bases from J, the junction kept 12 bases outside the gene matches. CDR3 size: 18 residues. CDR1 is SEHNR and CDR2 is FQNEAQ in the germline V gene (reference sequence). CDR3 DNA: TGTGCCAGCAGCTTAGGCTGGACAGGGGGGAAAAACTCCTATGGCTACACCTTC. This sequence encodes CASSLGWTGGKNSYGYTF.

The V gene is TRBV7-9, the J gene TRBJ2-3, with 7 bases aligning to TRBD2. The CDR3 consists of 17 residues. Germline lookup yields CDR1 SEHNR and CDR2 FQNEAQ (reference sequence). The V gene end was trimmed by 5 bases and the J gene end by 4 bases; junction bases not matched to a gene: 15. CDR3 in amino acids: CASSLGLVDMVADTQYF. The CDR3 DNA reads as TGTGCCAGCAGCCTTGGACTAGTCGACATGGTTGCAGATACGCAGTATTTT. The full variable domain, in which reference TRBV7-9 and TRBJ2-3 provide the parts outside the CDR3, is DTGVSQNPRHKITKRGQNVTFRCDPISEHNRLYWYRQTLGQGPEFLTYFQNEAQLEKSRLLSDRFSAERPKGSFSTLEIQRTEQGDSAMYLCASSLGLVDMVADTQYFGPGTRLTVL.

This chain connects TRBV4-1 to TRBJ1-5; D is uncertain. Germline V CDR1 and CDR2: MGHRA, YSYEKL. V lost 0 bases to trimming and J lost 2 bases, with 8 bases between them. The CDR3 runs 15 residues. The DNA of the CDR3 is TGCGCCAGCAGCCAAGACGGGGAAGGCAATCAGCCCCAGCATTTT. Residues: CASSQDGEGNQPQHF.

This sequence joins TRBV6-6 and TRBJ2-7; 14 bases agree with TRBD2. The germline V gene has CDR1 MNHNY and CDR2 SVGAGI (reference sequence). V lost 5 bases, J lost 6 bases, and 9 bases stayed unmatched. The length of the CDR3 is 16 residues. The CDR3 DNA follows: TGTGCCAGCAGTCTGGGACTAGCGGGAGTTATTGGCGAGCAGTACTTC. Protein: CASSLGLAGVIGEQYF.

The chain uses TRBV27 and TRBJ2-1; D unclear. The CDR3 is made up of 13 amino acids. V was shortened by 2 bases and J by 7 bases, with 9 bases between the two germline ends. The germline V gene encodes CDR1 MNHEY and CDR2 SMNVEV (reference sequence). This CDR3 reads CASSLSTANEQFF. In nucleotides, the CDR3 is TGTGCCAGCAGTTTAAGCACCGCAAATGAGCAGTTCTTC.

This chain connects TRBV19 to TRBJ2-7, with D possibly TRBD2 on 5 matching bases. V dropped 4 bases and J dropped 6 bases, with 13 bases sitting between them. The CDR3 is made up of 13 amino acids. CDR1 LNHDA and CDR2 SQIVND come from the germline V gene (reference sequence). The CDR3 DNA follows: TGTGCCAGTAGTACCGTGGAAGCGGTCGAGCAGTACTTC. It codes for CASSTVEAVEQYF. The variable domain in full, with the rest retrieved from reference TRBV19 and TRBJ2-7, is DGGITQSPKYLFRKEGQNVTLSCEQNLNHDAMYWYRQDPGQGLRLIYYSQIVNDFQKGDIAEGYSVSREKKESFPLTVTSAQKNPTAFYLCASSTVEAVEQYFGPGTRLTVT.

The chain links TRBV4-1 to TRBJ1-3; possibly TRBD1 for D (5 bases). V gave up 1 base and J gave up 0 bases, with 10 bases separating them. This CDR3 comprises 16 residues. The germline V gene has CDR1 MGHRA and CDR2 YSYEKL. CDR3 loop: CASSQGATGSGNTIYF. The CDR3 DNA is TGCGCCAGCAGCCAAGGGGCCACAGGCTCTGGAAACACCATATATTTT.

The J gene is TRBJ2-7, the V gene TRBV28; TRBD2 matches 12 bases. The CDR3 is 16 residues long. Per the germline V gene, CDR1 is MDHEN and CDR2 is SYDVKM. V shed 3 bases and J 3 bases; nucleotides not matched to a gene: 6. CDR3 amino acids: CASSLYQTSGSYEQYF. CDR3 in DNA: TGTGCCAGCAGTTTGTATCAGACTAGCGGGAGCTACGAGCAGTACTTC.

Notes on this clone: This may stem from a read error, because a much larger clone lies one nucleotide away. The sample holds other DNA sequences that translate to the same CDR3. The rearrangement uses TRBV12-5 and TRBJ2-7, with 7 bases aligning to TRBD1. CDR3 length: 14 amino acids. In germline, CDR1 is LGHNT, CDR2 FRNRAP. CDR3 DNA: TGTGCCAGTGCTCACGGGCAGGGGGCCTACGAGCAGTACTTC. Protein: CASAHGQGAYEQYF.

This rearrangement joins TRBV4-1 to TRBJ2-7, with 7 bases matching TRBD1. The CDR3 runs to 15 residues. Germline-derived CDR1 and CDR2 are MGHRA and YSYEKL. J gave up 4 bases and V 3 bases, and 9 bases lay outside the gene matches. This CDR3 reads CASSQPGQERYEQYF. CDR3 nucleotide sequence: TGCGCCAGCAGCCAGCCCGGACAGGAAAGATACGAGCAGTACTTC.

This chain joins TRBV7-8 and TRBJ2-2; D is uncertain. V gave up 7 bases and J gave up 7 bases, with 10 bases separating them. There are 12 residues in the CDR3. Germline lookup yields CDR1 SGHVS and CDR2 FQNEAQ. The CDR3 coding sequence is TGTGCCAGCACCTCATCGGTCGGGGAGCTGTTTTTT. As protein: CASTSSVGELFF.

As to this clone: A junction end diverges from the germline sequence, so it may reflect a read error. The chain uses TRBV29-1 and TRBJ2-1, with a possible D match to TRBD2 (5 bases). Germline V CDR1 and CDR2: SQVTM, ANQGSEA. There are 8 residues in the CDR3. CDR3 loop: CSVVSGIF. The CDR3, as DNA: TGCAGCGTAGTATCGGGGATCTTC.